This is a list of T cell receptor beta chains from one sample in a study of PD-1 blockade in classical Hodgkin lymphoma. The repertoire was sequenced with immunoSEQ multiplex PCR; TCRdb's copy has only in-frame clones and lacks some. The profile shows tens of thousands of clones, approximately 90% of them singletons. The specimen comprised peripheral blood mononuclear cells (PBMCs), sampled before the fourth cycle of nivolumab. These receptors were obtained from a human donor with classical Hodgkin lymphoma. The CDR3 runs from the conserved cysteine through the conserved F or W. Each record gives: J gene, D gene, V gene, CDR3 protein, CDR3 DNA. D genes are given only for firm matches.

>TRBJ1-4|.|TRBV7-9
CASSPPSGVSLKKLFF
TGTGCCAGCAGCCCCCCGAGTGGGGTTAGTCTGAAAAAACTGTTTTTT
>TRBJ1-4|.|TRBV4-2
CASSQDQVAFNEKLFF
TGTGCCAGCAGCCAAGATCAAGTGGCCTTTAATGAAAAACTGTTTTTT
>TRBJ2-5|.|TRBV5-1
CASSLAGQPRGETQYF
TGCGCCAGCAGCTTGGCTGGACAACCGAGGGGAGAGACCCAGTACTTC
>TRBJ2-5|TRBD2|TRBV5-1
CASSPGGLAGETQYF
TGCGCCAGCAGCCCGGGAGGACTAGCGGGAGAGACCCAGTACTTC
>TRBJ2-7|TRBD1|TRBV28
CASSLQGTGGRYEQYF
TGTGCCAGCAGTTTACAGGGGACAGGGGGCCGGTACGAGCAGTACTTC
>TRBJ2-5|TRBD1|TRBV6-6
CASSRPTGEETQYF
TGTGCCAGCAGCCGACCCACAGGGGAAGAGACCCAGTACTTC
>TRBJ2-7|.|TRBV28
CASSLIGSRIYEQYF
TGTGCCAGCAGTTTAATCGGCAGCCGAATATACGAGCAGTACTTC
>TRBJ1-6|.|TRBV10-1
CASRSERVGPLHF
TGCGCCAGCAGGAGCGAAAGGGTCGGACCCCTCCACTTT
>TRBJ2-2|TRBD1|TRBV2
CASRTGGTGELFF
TGTGCCAGCAGGACAGGGGGCACCGGGGAGCTGTTTTTT
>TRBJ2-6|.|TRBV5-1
CASAVEGANVLTF
TGCGCCAGTGCCGTCGAGGGGGCCAACGTCCTGACTTTC
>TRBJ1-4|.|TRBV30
CAWTWGEKLFF
TGTGCCTGGACTTGGGGTGAAAAACTGTTTTTT
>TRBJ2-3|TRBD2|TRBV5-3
CARSPIAGGPGTDTQYF
TGTGCCAGAAGCCCAATAGCGGGGGGGCCGGGGACAGATACGCAGTATTTT
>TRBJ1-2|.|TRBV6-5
CASSYSKGNYGYTF
TGTGCCAGCAGTTACTCCAAGGGAAACTATGGCTACACCTTC
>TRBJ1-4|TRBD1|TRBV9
CASSRQGKLFF
TGTGCCAGCAGCCGACAGGGCAAACTGTTTTTT
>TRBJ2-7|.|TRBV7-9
CASSSKTSAAGVKREQYF
TGTGCCAGCAGCTCCAAAACCTCGGCGGCAGGGGTTAAGCGCGAGCAGTACTTC
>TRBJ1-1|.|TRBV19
CASTSGRGVGNTEAFF
TGTGCCAGCACTAGTGGCCGTGGGGTTGGGAACACTGAAGCTTTCTTT
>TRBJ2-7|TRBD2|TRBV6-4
CASSDSGLAGGDYEQYF
TGTGCCAGCAGTGACTCGGGCCTAGCGGGGGGGGACTACGAGCAGTACTTC
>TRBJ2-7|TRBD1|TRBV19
CASSIGGTGRHEQYF
TGTGCCAGTAGTATAGGCGGGACAGGGAGGCACGAGCAGTACTTC
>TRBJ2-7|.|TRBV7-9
CASSLGYRTEVSYEQYF
TGTGCCAGCAGCTTAGGTTATAGGACAGAAGTATCCTACGAGCAGTACTTC
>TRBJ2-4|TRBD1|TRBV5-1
CASSSVGQGVNIQYF
TGCGCCAGCAGCTCGGTGGGACAGGGGGTAAACATTCAGTACTTC
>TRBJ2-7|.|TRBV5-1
CASSLEGWGYEQYF
TGCGCCAGCAGCTTGGAAGGTTGGGGATACGAGCAGTACTTC
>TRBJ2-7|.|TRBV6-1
CATKDPNRSAYEQYF
TGTGCCACCAAAGATCCTAACAGGTCGGCCTACGAGCAGTACTTC
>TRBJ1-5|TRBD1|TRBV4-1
CASSDTGVRNNQPQHF
TGCGCCAGCAGCGACACAGGGGTGCGAAACAATCAGCCCCAGCATTTT
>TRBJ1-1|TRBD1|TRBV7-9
CASSSWDRGWTEAFF
TGTGCCAGCAGCTCCTGGGACAGGGGTTGGACTGAAGCTTTCTTT
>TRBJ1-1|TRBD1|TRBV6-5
CASIPGQGPSTEAFF
TGTGCCAGTATTCCGGGACAGGGGCCTTCCACTGAAGCTTTCTTT
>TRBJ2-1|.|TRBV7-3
CASSLGTYNEQFF
TGTGCCAGCAGCTTAGGGACCTACAATGAGCAGTTCTTC
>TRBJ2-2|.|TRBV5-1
CASSLAGRGQGGELFF
TGCGCCAGCAGCTTGGCCGGGAGGGGGCAAGGCGGGGAGCTGTTTTTT
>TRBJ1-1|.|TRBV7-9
CASNLRDNTEAFF
TGTGCCAGCAACTTGCGTGATAACACTGAAGCTTTCTTT